This note documents a single T cell receptor beta chain sequence. These data come from a study of blood T cell repertoires in COVID-19. Per the study methods: Estimated nucleated cell counts came from reference gene primer amplification. The method was immunoSEQ multiplex PCR; TCRdb's version includes in-frame clones alone and lacks a portion of them. V and J calls and clone size are those listed in that table; D and trimming were worked out from the DNA. The profile shows 110,000 or so clones, 70% to 90% of them singletons. The CDR3 has 14 residues. Trimming removed 2 bases from V and 0 bases from J, with 5 bases in between. Germline-derived CDR1 and CDR2 are MNHEY and SVGAGI.

Sequencing was performed on peripheral blood. The sequence derives from a woman aged 70-85 years who had recovered from COVID-19. The V call is TRBV6-5, the J call TRBJ1-3; unclear D gene. CDR3 DNA sequence: TGTGCCAGCAGTTACGCGATCTCTGGAAACACCATATATTTT. This encodes CASSYAISGNTIYF.